The 6 T cell receptor beta chains listed next were all sequenced from one sample in a study of T cells in Graves' hyperthyroidism and ophthalmopathy (dated by TCRdb to about 2019). Library creation used multiplex PCR. Sequencer: Illumina HiSeq 2000. The TCR beta CDR3 regions were amplified from the RNA transcripts. The first round of RT-PCR for the TCR CDR3 was performed with the HTBI primer set and the Qiagen OneStep RT-PCR kit. The public reads were reanalyzed by TCRdb: fastp trimming at Q25, MiXCR alignment, in-frame beta chains only. Records with the same CDR3 protein are collapsed into one entry carrying the most frequent genes and DNA. In this sample the table shows about 200,000 distinct CDR3 sequences, about a sixth of which occur a single time. Of the sample, over 45% falls within the top ten clones. Sample: blood. The receptors derive from a woman aged 45-65 years with Graves' hyperthyroidism.

This clonotype was observed a handful of times. This chain links TRBV6-2 or TRBV6-3 with TRBJ1-4; TRBD1 matches 8 bases. V shed 2 bases and J 11 bases; nucleotides not matched to a gene: 7. Germline V gives CDR1 MNHEY, CDR2 SVGEGT. The CDR3 covers 14 residues. The CDR3 bases are TGTGCCAGCAGTTACGGCACAGGGGGGAAGAAACTGTTTTTT. Amino acids: CASSYGTGGKKLFF.

Only a few counts were recorded for this clonotype. This sequence joins TRBV3-1 and TRBJ2-1; 9 bases are a match to TRBD2. Germline V gives CDR1 LGHDT, CDR2 YNNKEL (reference sequence). V shed 5 bases, J shed 6 bases, and the junction held 14 bases outside the gene matches. The CDR3 has 17 amino acids. CDR3 nucleotides: TGTGCCAGCAGCAGAAATAGCGGGAGCTCCTTGGGCAATGAGCAGTTCTTC. Its protein product is CASSRNSGSSLGNEQFF.

This chain joins TRBV10-3 and TRBJ2-1; D may be TRBD2 (7 bases). The J call may be in error: the DNA end matches TRBJ2-7 better. Germline CDR1 and CDR2: ENHRY and SYGVKD. The length of the CDR3 is 21 residues. The CDR3 coding sequence is TGTGCCATCAGTGAGTCGGGAGGGTTGGGCGACAGGCTGAGCTCCTACAATGAGCAGTACTTC. It yields the protein CAISESGGLGDRLSSYNEQYF.

The chain employs TRBV5-6 and TRBJ2-1; D is tentatively TRBD1 or TRBD2 (5 bases each). CDR1 and CDR2 (germline): SGHDT, YYEEEE. V was shortened by 4 bases and J by 6 bases, with 11 bases between the two germline ends. This CDR3 contains 13 residues. The CDR3 nucleotides are TGTGCCAGCAGCCGAGGGACCGCCAATGAGCAGTTCTTC. It is translated as CASSRGTANEQFF. The whole variable domain, filled in from reference TRBV5-6 and TRBJ2-1, reads DAGVTQSPTHLIKTRGQQVTLRCSPKSGHDTVSWYQQALGQGPQFIFQYYEEEERQRGNFPDRFSGHQFPNYSSELNVNALLLGDSALYLCASSRGTANEQFFGPGTRLTVL.

This clonotype was seen many times. The CDR3 spells CASSRGRLRVYEQYF. The DNA of the CDR3 is TGTGCCAGCAGCCGGGGGAGGTTAAGGGTATACGAGCAGTACTTC. V gene TRBV6-1 combines with J gene TRBJ2-7, with a weak D call TRBD2 (6 bases). V lost 6 bases to trimming and J lost 4 bases, with 19 bases between them. The CDR3 length is 15 residues. Germline V gene sequence: CDR1 MNHNS, CDR2 SASEGT.

Points on this clonotype: A much larger clone differs from this one at a single base, so this may be a read error. V usage is TRBV18 and J usage is TRBJ1-2, with a possible D match to TRBD1 (5 bases). The CDR3 is 14 amino acids. The germline V gene encodes CDR1 KGHSH and CDR2 LQKENI. CDR3 DNA: TGTACCAGCTCATACCGGGGGTTGAACTATGGCTACACCTTC. Protein product: CTSSYRGLNYGYTF. Using reference TRBV18 and TRBJ1-2 for the parts outside the CDR3, the full variable domain is NAGVMQNPRHLVRRRGQEARLRCSPMKGHSHVYWYRQLPEEGLKFMVYLQKENIIDESGMPKERFSAEFPKEGPSILRIQQVVRGDSAAYFCTSSYRGLNYGYTFGSGTRLTVV.